This is a list of T cell receptor beta chains from one sample in a study of T cell repertoires in cytomegalovirus infection. No antigen has been identified for these receptors. MiXCR was run by TCRdb on the reads, yielding one entry per CDR3 protein. The sample has some 800,000 distinct CDR3 sequences, approximately 30% seen once. The sequencing used cultured CD8+ T cells from PBMCs, collected from culture after CMV antigen stimulation. These TCRs come from a human donor in good health (CMV status not recorded). Some clones in this sample may be carry-over from other donors' samples. CDR3s include the opening cysteine and the closing phenylalanine or tryptophan.

v_call,j_call,cdr3_aa
TRBV5-4,TRBJ1-2,CASSLRQRANYGYTF
TRBV27,TRBJ2-1,CASSFYSALAGAEYNEQFF
TRBV7-8,TRBJ2-3,CASSLAGVSADTQYF
TRBV7-9,TRBJ2-7,CASSLPSGQGAYEQYF
TRBV19,TRBJ2-7,CASSSFTSGAYEQYF
TRBV6-5,TRBJ2-5,CASSYKRHDQETQYF
TRBV6-5,TRBJ2-7,CASSTEGAAYEQYF
TRBV11-2,TRBJ1-1,CASSPGGRGTEAFF
TRBV12-3/TRBV12-4,TRBJ2-7,CASGGTLSYEQYF
TRBV7-2,TRBJ2-7,CASREGAGTHYEQYF
TRBV7-2,TRBJ1-1,CASSGGTCSGTEAFF
TRBV12-3/TRBV12-4,TRBJ1-1,CASSLVRGQIGEAFF
TRBV7-9,TRBJ2-2,CASSHRTTGELFF
TRBV5-6,TRBJ2-1,CASRGMSSYNEQFF
TRBV2,TRBJ1-5,CASSEVRTGTQPQHF
TRBV27,TRBJ2-3,CASSLYVVADTQYF
TRBV2,TRBJ1-1,CASSDGQIEAFF
TRBV4-1,TRBJ2-1,CASSHVGTLNEQFF
TRBV7-9,TRBJ2-2,CASRKQGADTGELFF
TRBV27,TRBJ1-1,CASSPPGRPEAFF
TRBV6-1,TRBJ1-2,CASSEIGGGYGYTF
TRBV27,TRBJ2-1,CASSTGTGDEQFF
TRBV15,TRBJ1-1,CATSSSSGTLTEAFF
TRBV5-4,TRBJ1-1,CASSLGDPRNTEAFF
TRBV12-3/TRBV12-4,TRBJ1-5,CASGTGTNQPQHF
TRBV7-2,TRBJ1-4,CASSYRGWERNEKLFF
TRBV7-9,TRBJ1-4,CASSLVRGQPNEKLFF
TRBV4-3,TRBJ1-5,CASSQDRDRLVGNQPQHF
TRBV29-1,TRBJ2-1,CSVEERSSYNEQFF
TRBV12-3/TRBV12-4,TRBJ1-1,CASSLGGRPEAFF
TRBV27,TRBJ2-3,CASSLGSAPPTDTQYF
TRBV27,TRBJ1-5,CASGPGIGPIQPQHF
TRBV7-6,TRBJ2-1,CASSLGGTSGNEQFF
TRBV12-3/TRBV12-4,TRBJ2-7,CASSSSRDIYEQYF
TRBV4-3,TRBJ2-6,CASSQAGTNSGTNVLTF
TRBV12-3/TRBV12-4,TRBJ2-5,CASSSKDPGQGLQETQYF
TRBV5-4,TRBJ2-5,CASSLVSAQETQYF
TRBV19,TRBJ2-1,CASSIVGGEYNEQFF
TRBV5-5,TRBJ2-1,CASSRQGSEQFF
TRBV12-3/TRBV12-4,TRBJ2-1,CASSLVYVGGVRIF
TRBV6-2/TRBV6-3,TRBJ2-5,CASSAGEETQYF
TRBV7-3,TRBJ1-4,CASSPNGVSNEKLFF
TRBV20-1,TRBJ2-5,CSARRQGHQETQYF
TRBV24-1,TRBJ2-5,CATSGGGYQETQYF
TRBV2,TRBJ1-2,CASSEIGQIISYGYTF
TRBV10-3,TRBJ2-1,CAISESRTGRYNEQFF
TRBV4-1,TRBJ2-1,CASSQAGRRRDEQFF
TRBV7-3,TRBJ2-5,CASSFDAGGRETQYF
TRBV25-1,TRBJ1-5,CASSDPRSGDRSNQPQHF
TRBV19,TRBJ1-2,CASSGIGTGVYGYTF
TRBV7-6,TRBJ2-3,CASSVGTGELDTQYF
TRBV5-6,TRBJ2-1,CASSMGLANEQFF
TRBV12-3/TRBV12-4,TRBJ1-1,CASSSGGEVEACF